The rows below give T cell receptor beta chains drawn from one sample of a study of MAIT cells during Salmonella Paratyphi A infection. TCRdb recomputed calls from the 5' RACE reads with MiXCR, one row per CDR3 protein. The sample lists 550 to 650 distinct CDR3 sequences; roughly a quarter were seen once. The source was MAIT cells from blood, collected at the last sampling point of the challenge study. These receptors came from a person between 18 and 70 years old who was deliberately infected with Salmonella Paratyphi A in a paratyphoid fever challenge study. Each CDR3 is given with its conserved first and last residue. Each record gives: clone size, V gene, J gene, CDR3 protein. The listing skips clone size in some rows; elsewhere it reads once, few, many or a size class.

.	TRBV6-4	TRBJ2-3	CASSDSGLVTDTQYF
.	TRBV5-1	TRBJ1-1	CASMNRDNTEAFF
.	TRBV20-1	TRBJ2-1	CSAGGRRMWNEQFF
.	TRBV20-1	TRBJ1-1	CSARWTGETEAVF
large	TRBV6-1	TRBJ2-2	CASSEGTDTGELFF
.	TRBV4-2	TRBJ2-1	CASSQEGGSGSSYNEQFF
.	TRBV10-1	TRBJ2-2	CASSESTTGELFF
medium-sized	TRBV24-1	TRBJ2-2	CATSDLGRETGELFF
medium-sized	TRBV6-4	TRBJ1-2	CASSDSDGSGYTF
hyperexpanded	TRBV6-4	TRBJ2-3	CASSASGSTDTQYF
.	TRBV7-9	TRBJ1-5	CASSPDDQRQPQHF
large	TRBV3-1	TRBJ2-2	CASSQDRDYTGELFF
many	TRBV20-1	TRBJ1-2	CSASTGGVDGYTF
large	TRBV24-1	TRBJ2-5	CATSDQREVETQYF
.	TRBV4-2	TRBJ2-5	CASSQERGSSETQYF
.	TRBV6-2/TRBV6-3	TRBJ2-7	CASSYSERGYEQYF
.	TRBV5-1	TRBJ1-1	CASSTGQGNTEAFF
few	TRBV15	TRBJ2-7	CATSKQREANEQYF
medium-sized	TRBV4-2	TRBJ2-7	CASSQDPSGSNEQYF
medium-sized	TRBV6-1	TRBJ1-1	CASSPRENTEAFF
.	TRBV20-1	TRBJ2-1	CSARPVQVPGNNEQFF
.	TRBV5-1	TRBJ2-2	CASSLGTGTNTGELFF
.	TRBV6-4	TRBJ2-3	CASSSGSTDTQYF
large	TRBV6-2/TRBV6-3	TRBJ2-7	CASSYSDTYEQYF
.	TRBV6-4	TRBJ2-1	CASSDGTSAYNEQFF
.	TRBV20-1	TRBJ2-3	CSARVRTSLHQYF
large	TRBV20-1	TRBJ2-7	CSARGDRESYEQYF
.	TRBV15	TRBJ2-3	CATSSEQGIGTDTQYF
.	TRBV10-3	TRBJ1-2	CAFRPGQEHYGYTF
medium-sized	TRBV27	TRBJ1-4	CASSPTGTGGHEKLFF
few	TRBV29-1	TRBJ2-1	CSVAPTGGKRIEQFF
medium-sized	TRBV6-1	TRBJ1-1	CASSEPDRVTEAFF
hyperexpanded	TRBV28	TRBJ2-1	CASSLGGSGSVSYNEQFF
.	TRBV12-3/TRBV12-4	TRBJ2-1	CASRKQGTYNEQFF
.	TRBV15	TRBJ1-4	CVTSRGTETEKLFF
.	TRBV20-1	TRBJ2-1	CSARGTSGYNEQFF
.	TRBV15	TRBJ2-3	CATSRQGETDTQYF
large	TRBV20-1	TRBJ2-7	CSARERESEQYF
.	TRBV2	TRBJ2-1	CASSEGAEYNEQFF
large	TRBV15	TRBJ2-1	CATSRDSAGSNEQFF
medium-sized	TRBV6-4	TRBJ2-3	CASSEGEGGDTQYF
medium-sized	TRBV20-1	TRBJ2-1	CSARRLGAGDYNEQFF
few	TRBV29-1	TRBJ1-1	CSVKLQGPEAFF
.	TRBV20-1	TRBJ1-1	CSARRGNTEAFF
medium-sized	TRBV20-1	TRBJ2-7	CSASNQDRTYEQYF
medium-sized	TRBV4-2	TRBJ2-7	CASSQELVTSGSYEQYF